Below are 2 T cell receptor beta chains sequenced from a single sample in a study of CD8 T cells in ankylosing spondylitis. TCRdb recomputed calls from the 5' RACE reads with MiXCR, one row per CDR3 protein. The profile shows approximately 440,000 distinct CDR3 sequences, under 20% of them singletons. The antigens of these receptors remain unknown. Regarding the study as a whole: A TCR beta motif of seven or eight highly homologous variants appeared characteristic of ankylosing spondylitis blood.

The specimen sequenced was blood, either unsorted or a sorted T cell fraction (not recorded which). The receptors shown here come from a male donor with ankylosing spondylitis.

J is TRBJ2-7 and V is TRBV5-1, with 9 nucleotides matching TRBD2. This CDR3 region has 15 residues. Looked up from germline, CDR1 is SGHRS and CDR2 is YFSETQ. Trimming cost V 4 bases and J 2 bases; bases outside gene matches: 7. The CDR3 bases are TGCGCCAGCAGCGAGGGACTAGCTGGAGCCTACGAGCAGTACTTC. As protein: CASSEGLAGAYEQYF.

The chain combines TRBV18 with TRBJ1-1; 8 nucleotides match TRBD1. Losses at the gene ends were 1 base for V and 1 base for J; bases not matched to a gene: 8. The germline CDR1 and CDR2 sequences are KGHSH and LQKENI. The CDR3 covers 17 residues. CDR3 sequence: CASSPLGTGATNTEAFF. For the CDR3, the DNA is TGTGCCAGCTCACCACTGGGGACAGGAGCTACGAACACTGAAGCTTTCTTT. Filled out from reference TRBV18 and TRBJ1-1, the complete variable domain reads NAGVMQNPRHLVRRRGQEARLRCSPMKGHSHVYWYRQLPEEGLKFMVYLQKENIIDESGMPKERFSAEFPKEGPSILRIQQVVRGDSAAYFCASSPLGTGATNTEAFFGQGTRLTVV.